This note documents a single TCR beta chain sequence. The entry originates in a study of blood T cell repertoires in COVID-19. This CDR3 spans 12 amino acids. Germline-derived CDR1 and CDR2 are MNHNY and SVGAGI (reference sequence). V dropped 6 bases and J dropped 10 bases, with 15 bases sitting between them. The table came from immunoSEQ multiplex PCR; TCRdb's copy has only in-frame clones and leaves some out. The repertoire holds roughly 120,000 clones, with around 90% as singletons. The chain employs TRBV6-6 and TRBJ1-1; no clear D. Sequenced material: peripheral blood. This clonotype originated in an older woman with COVID-19, enrolled during active disease. CDR3 sequence: CASSKTASGAFF. The CDR3 nucleotides are TGTGCCAGCAGCAAAACAGCCAGCGGAGCTTTCTTT.